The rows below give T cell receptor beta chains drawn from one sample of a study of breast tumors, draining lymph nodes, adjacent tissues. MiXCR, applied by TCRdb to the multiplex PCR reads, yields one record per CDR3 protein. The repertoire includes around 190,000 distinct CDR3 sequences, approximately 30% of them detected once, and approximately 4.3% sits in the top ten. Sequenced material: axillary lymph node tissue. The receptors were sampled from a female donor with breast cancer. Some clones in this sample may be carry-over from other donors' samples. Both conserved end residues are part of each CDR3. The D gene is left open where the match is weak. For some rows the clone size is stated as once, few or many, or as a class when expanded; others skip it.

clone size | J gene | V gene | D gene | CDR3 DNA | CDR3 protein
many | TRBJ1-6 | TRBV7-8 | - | TGTGCCAGCAGCTTAGCGCCAGCTTCCTATAATTCACCCCTCCACTTT | CASSLAPASYNSPLHF
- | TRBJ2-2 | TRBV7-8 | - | TGTGCCAGCACCTTTGCCGGGGAGCTGTTTTTT | CASTFAGELFF
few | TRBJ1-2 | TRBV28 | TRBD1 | TGTGCCAGCAGTTTGGGGGACAGAACCCTCTATGGCTACACCTTC | CASSLGDRTLYGYTF
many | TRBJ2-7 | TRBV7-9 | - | TGTGCCAGCAGCTTAGGCGGGGGCGGCGACGAGCAGTACTTC | CASSLGGGGDEQYF
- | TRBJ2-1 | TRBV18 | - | TGTGCCAGCACGGGATGGGGGCCTGTCCCCGATGAGCAGTTCTTC | CASTGWGPVPDEQFF
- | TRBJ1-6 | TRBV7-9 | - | TGTGCCAGCAGCCTCGGGACCGTTTCCTATAATTCACCCCTCCACTTT | CASSLGTVSYNSPLHF
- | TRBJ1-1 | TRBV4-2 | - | TGTGCCAGCAGCCAAGAGGGCGTCGGGCGCAGAGGGACTGAAGCTTTCTTT | CASSQEGVGRRGTEAFF
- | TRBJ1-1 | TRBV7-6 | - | TGTGCCAGCAGCTTAGGGGGGGCTCGCCGCACTGAAGCTTTCTTT | CASSLGGARRTEAFF
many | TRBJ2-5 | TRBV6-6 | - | TGTGCCAGCAGTTACGGTCAAGGTAGTTGGGAGACCCAGTACTTC | CASSYGQGSWETQYF
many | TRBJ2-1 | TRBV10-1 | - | TGCGCCAGCAGTGAGTCCGGGGCCAGGGCGACCTACAATGAGCAGTTCTTC | CASSESGARATYNEQFF
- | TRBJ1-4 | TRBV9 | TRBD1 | TGTGCCAGCAGCGAAGGGACAGGAGAGAATGAAAAACTGTTTTTT | CASSEGTGENEKLFF
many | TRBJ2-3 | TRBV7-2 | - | TGTGCCAGCAGCTTAGTTGGGGGGCGTCCGGATACGCAGTATTTT | CASSLVGGRPDTQYF
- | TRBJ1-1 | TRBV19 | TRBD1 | TGTGCCAGTAGTCGAGAGGACAGGGGATGGAACACTGAAGCTTTCTTT | CASSREDRGWNTEAFF
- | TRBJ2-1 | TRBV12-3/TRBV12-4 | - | TGTGCCAGCAGTTTCGCAGCCTACCGCACACGGCAGTTCTTC | CASSFAAYRTRQFF
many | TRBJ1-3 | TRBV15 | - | TGTGCCACCAGCAGAGAAATTGTCTCTGGAAACACCATATATTTT | CATSREIVSGNTIYF
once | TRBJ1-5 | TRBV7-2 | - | TGTGCCAGCAGCTTAGCGCAAGCGGGGCAAGAGACCCAGCATTTT | CASSLAQAGQETQHF
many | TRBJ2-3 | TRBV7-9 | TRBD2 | TGTGCCAGCAGCTTAAGTAGCGGGAGGCCCACAGATACGCAGTATTTT | CASSLSSGRPTDTQYF
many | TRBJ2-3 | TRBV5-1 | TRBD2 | TGCGCCAGCAGCGGTAATAGCGGGGGGGCAGCAGATACGCAGTATTTT | CASSGNSGGAADTQYF
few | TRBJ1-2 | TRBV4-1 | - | TGCGCCAGCATGCCGGGGGGGGGGCTCGGAGTTTATGGCTACACCTTC | CASMPGGGLGVYGYTF
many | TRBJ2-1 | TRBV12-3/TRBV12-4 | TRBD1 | TGTGCCAGCAGTCTCCGACAGGGGAAATACAATGAGCAGTTCTTC | CASSLRQGKYNEQFF
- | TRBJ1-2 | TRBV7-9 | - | TGTGCCAGCAGCTTAGATGGGACCGGCTACACCTTC | CASSLDGTGYTF
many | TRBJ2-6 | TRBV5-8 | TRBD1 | TGTGCCAGCAGCTCGAGCCGGGACAGGGGGCGTGGGGCCAACGTCCTGACTTTC | CASSSSRDRGRGANVLTF
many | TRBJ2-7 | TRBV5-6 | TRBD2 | TGTGCCAGCACCTTTACCGTGGGGCTAGCGGAACCCTACGAGCAGTACTTC | CASTFTVGLAEPYEQYF
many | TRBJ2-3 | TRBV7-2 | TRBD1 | TGTGCCAGCAGCTCACAGGGGTTTTCAGATACGCAGTATTTT | CASSSQGFSDTQYF
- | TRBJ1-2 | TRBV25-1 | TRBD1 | TGTGCCAGCAGTGAGGACAGGTACAATGGCTACACCTTC | CASSEDRYNGYTF
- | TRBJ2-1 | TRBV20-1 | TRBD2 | TGCAGTGCTAGAAACGGGGGGGGGGCGAGGAATGAGCAGTTCTTC | CSARNGGGARNEQFF
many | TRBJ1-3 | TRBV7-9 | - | TGTGCCAGCAGCTTATCTCGGACCGGCGCTGGAAACACCATATATTTT | CASSLSRTGAGNTIYF
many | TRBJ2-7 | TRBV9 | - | TGTGCCAGCAGCGGGGGACTTTCCTACGAGCAGTACTTC | CASSGGLSYEQYF
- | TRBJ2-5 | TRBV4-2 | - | TGTGCCAGCAGCCAATACCTGCCTCTAGGGTTCCAAGAGACCCAGTACTTC | CASSQYLPLGFQETQYF
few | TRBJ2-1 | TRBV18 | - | TGTGCCAGCTCACCAGAAGGATCGGGCTTCAATGAGCAGTTCTTC | CASSPEGSGFNEQFF
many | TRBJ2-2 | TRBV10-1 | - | TGCGCCAGCAAAGAAGGCGGAAACACCGGGGAGCTGTTTTTT | CASKEGGNTGELFF
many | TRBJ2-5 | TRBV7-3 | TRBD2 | TGTGCCAGCAGCAAGGGAGCTCTAGCGGGGAAAGAGACCCAGTACTTC | CASSKGALAGKETQYF
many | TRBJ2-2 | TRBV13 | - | TGTGCCAGCAGCCCCCTGGGGGGCCGAGGCGGGGAGCTGTTTTTT | CASSPLGGRGGELFF
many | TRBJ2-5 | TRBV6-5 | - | TGTGCCACTTACTCATTCCCCGGGACACTGCAAGAGACCCAGTACTTC | CATYSFPGTLQETQYF
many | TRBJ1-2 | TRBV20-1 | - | TGCAGTGCTTCCTATACACAGGGTTTTGACTATGGCTACACCTTC | CSASYTQGFDYGYTF
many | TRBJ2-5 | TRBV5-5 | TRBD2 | TGTGCCAGCAGCTTGGCTCCGGCCCGGGGGGAAGAGACCCAGTACTTC | CASSLAPARGEETQYF
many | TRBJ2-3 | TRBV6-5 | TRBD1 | TGTGCCAGCAGTTCGCTACAGGGGGCAGATACGCAGTATTTT | CASSSLQGADTQYF
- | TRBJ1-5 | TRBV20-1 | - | TGCAGTGCTTCCTATACACAGGGAAACAATCAGCCCCAGCATTTT | CSASYTQGNNQPQHF
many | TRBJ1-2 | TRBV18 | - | TGTGCCAGCTCACCACCGGAGGGCTGGAGCTACACCTTC | CASSPPEGWSYTF
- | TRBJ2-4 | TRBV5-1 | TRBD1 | TGCGCCAGCAGTCCCGGGACAGGGGGCTCGTACATTCAGTACTTC | CASSPGTGGSYIQYF